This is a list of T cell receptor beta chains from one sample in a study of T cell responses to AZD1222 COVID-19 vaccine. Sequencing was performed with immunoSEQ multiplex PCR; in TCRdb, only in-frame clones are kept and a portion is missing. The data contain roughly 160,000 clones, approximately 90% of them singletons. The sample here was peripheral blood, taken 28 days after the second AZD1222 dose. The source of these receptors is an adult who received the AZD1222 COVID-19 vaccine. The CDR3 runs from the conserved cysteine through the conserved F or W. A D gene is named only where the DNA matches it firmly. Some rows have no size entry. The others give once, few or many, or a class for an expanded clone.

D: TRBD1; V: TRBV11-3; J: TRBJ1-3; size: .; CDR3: CASSRGGQGSGNTIYF; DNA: TGTGCCAGCAGCCGTGGAGGACAGGGGTCGGGAAACACCATATATTTT
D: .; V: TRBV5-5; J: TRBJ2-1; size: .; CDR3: CASSLAPRGNEQFF; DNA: TGTGCCAGCAGCCTAGCCCCCCGGGGCAATGAGCAGTTCTTC
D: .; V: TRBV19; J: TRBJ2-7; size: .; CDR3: CASSIDGPLPWSYEQYF; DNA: TGTGCCAGTAGTATAGATGGACCGTTGCCATGGTCCTACGAGCAGTACTTC
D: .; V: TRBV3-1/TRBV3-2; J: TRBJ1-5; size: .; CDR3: CASSPALRQPQHF; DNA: TGTGCCAGCAGCCCGGCCCTCAGGCAGCCCCAGCATTTT
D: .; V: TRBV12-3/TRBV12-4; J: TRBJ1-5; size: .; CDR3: CASSLSGLQPQHF; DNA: TGTGCCAGCAGTTTATCTGGACTTCAGCCCCAGCATTTT
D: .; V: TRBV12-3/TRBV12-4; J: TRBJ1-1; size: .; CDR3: CASSSAVGEAFF; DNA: TGTGCCAGCAGTTCAGCAGTGGGTGAAGCTTTCTTT
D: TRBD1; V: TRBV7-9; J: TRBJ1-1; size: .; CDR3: CASSYRGFITEAFF; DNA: TGTGCCAGCAGCTACAGGGGTTTTATCACTGAAGCTTTCTTT
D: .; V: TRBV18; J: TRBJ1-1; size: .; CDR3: CASSPGTVNTEAFF; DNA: TGTGCCAGCTCCCCCGGGACGGTGAACACTGAAGCTTTCTTT
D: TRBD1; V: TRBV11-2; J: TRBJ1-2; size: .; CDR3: CASSPSRLRGLPYGYTF; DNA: TGTGCCAGCAGCCCCAGCAGGTTGAGGGGGCTGCCCTATGGCTACACCTTC
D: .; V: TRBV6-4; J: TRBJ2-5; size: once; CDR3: CASSNNHGETQYF; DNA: TGTGCCAGCAGCAATAACCACGGGGAGACCCAGTACTTC
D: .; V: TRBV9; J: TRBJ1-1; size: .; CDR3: CASSVDGVNTEAFF; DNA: TGTGCCAGCAGCGTAGACGGGGTTAACACTGAAGCTTTCTTT
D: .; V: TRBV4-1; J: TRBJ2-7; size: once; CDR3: CASSQGFRSEQYF; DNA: TGCGCCAGCAGCCAAGGGTTTCGTAGCGAGCAGTACTTC
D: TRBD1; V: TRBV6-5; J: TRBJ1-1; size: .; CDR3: CASSSPRQGRAEAFF; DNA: TGTGCCAGCAGTTCTCCTCGACAGGGGAGGGCTGAAGCTTTCTTT
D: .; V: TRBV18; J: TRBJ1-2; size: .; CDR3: CASSPSRGYGYTF; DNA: TGTGCCAGCTCACCTTCGAGGGGATATGGCTACACCTTC
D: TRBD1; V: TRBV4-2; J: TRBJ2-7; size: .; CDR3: CASSHPDRADDLTYEQYF; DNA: TGTGCCAGCAGCCATCCCGACAGGGCCGACGACCTAACCTACGAGCAGTACTTC
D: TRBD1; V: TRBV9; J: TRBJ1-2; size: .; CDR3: CASSGQGARNYGYTF; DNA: TGTGCCAGCAGTGGACAGGGGGCGCGTAACTATGGCTACACCTTC
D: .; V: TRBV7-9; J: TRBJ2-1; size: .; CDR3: CASSVYGLAEEQFF; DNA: TGTGCCAGCAGCGTGTATGGCCTGGCCGAGGAGCAGTTCTTC
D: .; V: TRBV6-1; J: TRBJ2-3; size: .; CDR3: CASSEPGLASTDTQYF; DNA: TGTGCCAGCAGTGAACCTGGTCTAGCGAGCACAGATACGCAGTATTTT
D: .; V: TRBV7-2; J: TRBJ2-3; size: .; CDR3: CASSFVRGGTDTQYF; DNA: TGTGCCAGCAGCTTTGTTCGCGGGGGCACAGATACGCAGTATTTT
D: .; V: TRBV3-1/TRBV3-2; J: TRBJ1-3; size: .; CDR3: CASSRQGLGNTIYF; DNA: TGTGCCAGCAGCCGGCAGGGTCTTGGAAACACCATATATTTT
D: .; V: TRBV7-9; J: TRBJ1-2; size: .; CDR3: CASSNLGGGWPTNYGYTF; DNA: TGTGCCAGCAGCAACTTGGGAGGGGGTTGGCCCACTAACTATGGCTACACCTTC
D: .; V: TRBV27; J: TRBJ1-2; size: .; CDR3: CASSPTRTAFNYGYTF; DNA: TGTGCCAGCAGTCCGACTAGGACGGCTTTTAACTATGGCTACACCTTC
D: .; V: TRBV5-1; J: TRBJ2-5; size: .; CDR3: CASSLEPGAETQYF; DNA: TGCGCCAGCAGCTTGGAACCGGGTGCGGAGACCCAGTACTTC
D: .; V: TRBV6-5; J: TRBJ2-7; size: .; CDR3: CASSRPGQTYEQYF; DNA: TGTGCCAGCAGCCGGCCAGGGCAGACCTACGAGCAGTACTTC
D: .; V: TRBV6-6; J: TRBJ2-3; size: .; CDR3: CASQGGPTDTQYF; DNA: TGTGCCAGCCAGGGGGGCCCCACAGATACGCAGTATTTT
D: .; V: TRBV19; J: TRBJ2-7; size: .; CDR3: CASSDRSYEQYF; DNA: TGTGCCAGTAGCGATCGCTCCTACGAGCAGTACTTC
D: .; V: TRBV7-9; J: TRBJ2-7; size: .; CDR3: CASSSPGGGQYF; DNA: TGTGCCAGCAGCTCGCCCGGTGGCGGGCAGTACTTC
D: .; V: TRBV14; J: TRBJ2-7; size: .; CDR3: CASSQDYSAAQHF; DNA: TGTGCCAGCAGCCAAGATTACAGCGCAGCCCAACACTTC
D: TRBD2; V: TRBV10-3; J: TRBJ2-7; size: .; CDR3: CAISGYSGEYEQYF; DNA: TGTGCCATCAGTGGGTATAGCGGGGAGTACGAGCAGTACTTC
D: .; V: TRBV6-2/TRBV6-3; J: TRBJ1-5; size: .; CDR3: CASSNREVQPQHF; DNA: TGTGCCAGCAGCAACAGGGAAGTTCAGCCCCAGCATTTT
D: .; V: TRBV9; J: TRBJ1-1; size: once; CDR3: CASSADRTEAFF; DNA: TGTGCCAGCAGCGCTGACAGAACTGAAGCTTTCTTT
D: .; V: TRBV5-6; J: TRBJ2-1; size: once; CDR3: CASSGRYNEQFF; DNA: TGTGCCAGCAGTGGTAGGTACAATGAGCAGTTCTTC
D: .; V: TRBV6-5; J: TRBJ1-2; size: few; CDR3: CASKLAGYGYTF; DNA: TGTGCCAGCAAGCTAGCAGGGTACGGCTACACCTTC
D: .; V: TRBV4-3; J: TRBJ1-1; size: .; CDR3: CASSQVAGGGDTEAFF; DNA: TGCGCCAGCAGCCAAGTGGCTGGGGGTGGGGATACTGAAGCTTTCTTT
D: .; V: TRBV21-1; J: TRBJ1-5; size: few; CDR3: CASSCRVRNQPQHF; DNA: TGTGCCAGCAGCTGCAGGGTACGCAATCAGCCCCAGCATTTT
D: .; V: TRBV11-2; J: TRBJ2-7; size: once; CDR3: CASRSGFREYEQYF; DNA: TGTGCCAGCAGATCGGGGTTTCGGGAATACGAGCAGTACTTC
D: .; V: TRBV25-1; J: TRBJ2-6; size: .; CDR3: CASSSPGSNVLTF; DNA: TGTGCCAGCAGTTCCCCGGGCTCCAACGTCCTGACTTTC
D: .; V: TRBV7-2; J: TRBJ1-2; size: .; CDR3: CASTVLGGYTF; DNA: TGTGCCAGCACCGTACTGGGGGGCTACACCTTC
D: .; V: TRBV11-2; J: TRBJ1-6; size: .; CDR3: CASSLIKGPNSPLHF; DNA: TGTGCCAGCAGCTTAATAAAGGGACCTAATTCACCCCTCCACTTT
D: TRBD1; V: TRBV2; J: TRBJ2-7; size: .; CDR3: CASSKTAATGYEQYF; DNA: TGTGCCAGCAGTAAGACCGCCGCGACAGGGTACGAGCAGTACTTC
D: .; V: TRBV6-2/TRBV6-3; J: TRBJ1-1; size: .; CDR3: CASSYGRNTEAFF; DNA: TGTGCCAGCAGTTATGGAAGGAACACTGAAGCTTTCTTT
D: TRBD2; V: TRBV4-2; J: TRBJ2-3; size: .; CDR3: CASSQGGVGTSTDTQYF; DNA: TGTGCCAGCAGCCAGGGGGGGGTAGGGACGAGCACAGATACGCAGTATTTT
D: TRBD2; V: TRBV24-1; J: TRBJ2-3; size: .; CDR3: CATEAGGTTDTQYF; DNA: TGTGCCACAGAAGCGGGGGGGACCACAGATACGCAGTATTTT
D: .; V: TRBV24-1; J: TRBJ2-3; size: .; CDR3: CATSGGGADTQYF; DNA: TGTGCCACCAGTGGGGGGGGCGCGGATACGCAGTATTTT
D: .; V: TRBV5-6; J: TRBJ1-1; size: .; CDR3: CASSLASANTEAFF; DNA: TGTGCCAGCAGCTTGGCGTCAGCAAACACTGAAGCTTTCTTT
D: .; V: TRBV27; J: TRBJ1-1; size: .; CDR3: CASSLTPTVNTEAFF; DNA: TGTGCCAGCAGTCTAACACCGACAGTGAACACTGAAGCTTTCTTT
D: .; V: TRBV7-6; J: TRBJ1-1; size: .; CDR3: CASSLWPKGDTEAFF; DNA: TGTGCCAGCAGCTTATGGCCTAAGGGGGACACTGAAGCTTTCTTT
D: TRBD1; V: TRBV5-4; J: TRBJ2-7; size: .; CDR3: CASSLGSTTGSYEQYF; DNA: TGTGCCAGCAGCTTGGGCTCAACGACAGGGTCCTACGAGCAGTACTTC
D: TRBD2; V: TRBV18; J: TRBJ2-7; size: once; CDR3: CASSPAGRGNEQYF; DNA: TGTGCCAGCTCACCTGCCGGGCGGGGGAACGAGCAGTACTTC
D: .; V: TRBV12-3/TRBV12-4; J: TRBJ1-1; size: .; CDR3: CASSPRENTEAFF; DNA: TGTGCCAGCAGTCCTCGGGAGAACACTGAAGCTTTCTTT
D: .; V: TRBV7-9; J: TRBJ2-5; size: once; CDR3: CASSYRETQYF; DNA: TGTGCCAGCAGCTATAGAGAGACCCAGTACTTC